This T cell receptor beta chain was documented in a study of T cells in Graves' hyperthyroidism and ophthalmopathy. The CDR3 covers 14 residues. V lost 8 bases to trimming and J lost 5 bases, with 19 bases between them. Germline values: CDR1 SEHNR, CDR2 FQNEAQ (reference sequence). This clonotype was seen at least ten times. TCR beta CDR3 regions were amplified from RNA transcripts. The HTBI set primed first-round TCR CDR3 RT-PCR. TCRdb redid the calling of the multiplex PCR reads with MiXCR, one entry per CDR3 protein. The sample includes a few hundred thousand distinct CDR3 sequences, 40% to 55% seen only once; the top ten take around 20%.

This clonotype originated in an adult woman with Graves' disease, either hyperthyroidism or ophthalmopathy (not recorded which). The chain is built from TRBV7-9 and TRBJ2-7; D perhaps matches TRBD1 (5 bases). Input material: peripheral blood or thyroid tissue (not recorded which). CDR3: CASGLREWGDEQYF. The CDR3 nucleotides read TGTGCCAGCGGGCTCAGGGAATGGGGTGACGAGCAGTACTTC.